This TCR beta chain was profiled in a study of T-cell reconstitution after alpha-beta-depleted transplantation in children. Construction of the TCRbeta library involved unique molecular identifiers. TCRdb reprocessed the PCR reads with MiXCR, giving one entry per CDR3 protein. The table shows some 590,000 distinct CDR3 sequences, with 10% to 13% occurring only once. Source: PBMCs from the stem cell graft donor, taken from the stem cell graft. This clonotype was obtained from a human donor who donated a stem cell graft to a child with acute myeloid leukemia.

The CDR3 spells CASSWGVGVYGYTF. The CDR3 bases are TGTGCCAGCAGTTGGGGGGTCGGTGTCTATGGCTACACCTTC. This chain uses TRBV27 with TRBJ1-2, with TRBD1 as a possible D gene (5 bases). CDR3 size: 14 residues. Germline V gives CDR1 MNHEY, CDR2 SMNVEV (reference sequence). V was cut by 4 bases and J by 4 bases, with 13 bases left in between.